Detailed here is one T cell receptor beta chain. Assay: immunoSEQ multiplex PCR; the TCRdb copy retains only in-frame clones and omits some. The sample gives 150,000 to 200,000 clones, about 85% of which show up once; about 3% is in the top ten. The sample is drawn from a study of blood T cell repertoires in COVID-19. From germline, CDR1 is LNHDA and CDR2 SQIVND (reference sequence). Trimming shortened V by 6 bases and J by 2 bases, and 10 bases separated the two germline ends. The CDR3 runs to 13 residues. This receptor was obtained from a human donor with acute or convalescent COVID-19. The donor label of this sample is uncertain. The chain uses TRBV19 and TRBJ1-1; D perhaps matches TRBD1 (5 bases). Sequenced input: peripheral blood. CDR3 loop: CASRETVNTEAFF. CDR3 bases: TGTGCCAGTAGGGAGACAGTTAACACTGAAGCTTTCTTT. The variable domain in full, with the rest retrieved from reference TRBV19 and TRBJ1-1, is DGGITQSPKYLFRKEGQNVTLSCEQNLNHDAMYWYRQDPGQGLRLIYYSQIVNDFQKGDIAEGYSVSREKKESFPLTVTSAQKNPTAFYLCASRETVNTEAFFGQGTRLTVV.